Presented here are 26 T cell receptor beta chains from one specimen sequenced in a study of persistence of HIV-infected CD4 T cells. Their antigen targets remain unknown. Cells were stimulated nonspecifically with anti-CD3/anti-CD28 magnetic beads. CD4+ T cells upregulating both CD40 ligand and CD69 were sorted as responding cells. The libraries were made with immunoSEQ version 4 in survey mode. The repertoire was sequenced with immunoSEQ multiplex PCR; TCRdb's copy has only in-frame clones and lacks some. The sample contains approximately 44,000 clones, roughly 90% of which appear only once. Source: CD4+ T cells sorted from PBMCs after 18-hour stimulation, taken from a patient who received antiretroviral therapy. The origin of the receptors is an adult man with HIV who was CMV-seropositive.

This sequence joins TRBV3-1 (or the pseudogene TRBV3-2) and TRBJ1-5; D gene ambiguous. Germline CDR1 reads LGHDT; CDR2 reads YNNKEL (reference sequence). The CDR3 totals 15 residues. Trimming removed 0 bases from V and 9 bases from J, with 15 bases in between. CDR3 amino acids: CASSQDLASGRPQHF. The CDR3 nucleotides are TGTGCCAGCAGCCAAGATCTGGCAAGCGGCCGGCCCCAGCATTTT.

The rearrangement uses TRBV29-1 and TRBJ1-1; no clear D gene. The V and J ends lost 2 bases and 3 bases respectively, with 13 bases between them. This CDR3 has 14 amino acids. Germline V CDR1 and CDR2: SQVTM, ANQGSEA. In DNA form, the CDR3 reads TGCAGCGTTGAATCGGTACAGTGGGACACTGAAGCTTTCTTT. Amino acid sequence: CSVESVQWDTEAFF.

The CDR3: CASSSRGGVTDTQYF. The CDR3 DNA reads as TGTGCCAGCAGTTCCAGGGGGGGAGTGACAGATACGCAGTATTTT. The genes are TRBV28 and TRBJ2-3; either TRBD1 or TRBD2 may supply D (7 bases each). CDR1 and CDR2 from the germline V gene are MDHEN and SYDVKM. CDR3 length: 15 residues. V dropped 4 bases and J dropped 3 bases, with 14 bases sitting between them.

This rearrangement joins TRBV5-5 to TRBJ1-6; TRBD1 matches at 11 bases. Trimming removed 4 bases from V and 11 bases from J; junction bases left unmatched: 8. Germline values: CDR1 SGHKS, CDR2 YYEKEE (reference sequence). The CDR3 runs to 15 residues. CDR3 sequence reads: CASSPWTGGKAPLHF. The CDR3 DNA sequence: TGTGCCAGCAGCCCATGGACAGGGGGCAAGGCACCCCTCCACTTT.

The CDR3 nucleotides are TGTGCCACCAGTGATCCGGGACTAGCGGGGGTTGAGCAGTTCTTC. It specifies CATSDPGLAGVEQFF. This sequence joins TRBV24-1 and TRBJ2-1, with 14 bases matching TRBD2. The CDR3 contains 15 residues. Germline V CDR1 and CDR2: KGHDR, SFDVKD. V shed 3 bases and J 9 bases; nucleotides not matched to a gene: 3.

V usage is TRBV9 and J usage is TRBJ1-2; D may be TRBD1 (6 bases). The CDR3 contains 14 residues. V lost 2 bases to trimming and J lost 2 bases, with 10 bases between them. Germline lookup yields CDR1 SGDLS and CDR2 YYNGEE. CDR3 nucleotides: TGTGCCAGCAGCGTGGTAGGACAGAACTATGGCTACACCTTC. Translation: CASSVVGQNYGYTF.

V usage is TRBV18 and J usage is TRBJ2-3; a weak D match, TRBD1 (5 bases). Germline CDR1 KGHSH, CDR2 LQKENI. With 6 bases removed from V and 4 bases from J, the gap between germline ends came to 11 bases. The CDR3 sequence is 13 residues long. The CDR3 reads CASSLRAADTQYF. In DNA form, the CDR3 reads TGTGCCAGCTCTCTCAGGGCCGCAGATACGCAGTATTTT.

The chain uses TRBV18 and TRBJ2-1; D is tentatively TRBD1 or TRBD2 (5 bases each). Germline V gene lookup returns CDR1 KGHSH and CDR2 LQKENI. The CDR3 spans 15 residues. The ends were cut back, 6 bases at V and 8 bases at J, with 20 bases in the middle. This CDR3 is CASSQGRTPSDEQFF. Written as DNA, the CDR3 is TGTGCCAGCTCCCAGGGACGCACACCCAGCGATGAGCAGTTCTTC.

The V call is TRBV6-6, the J call TRBJ1-6; 7 nucleotides match TRBD1. This CDR3 is built from 16 residues. V lost 6 bases to trimming and J lost 7 bases; unmatched junction nucleotides: 12. From germline, CDR1 is MNHNY and CDR2 SVGAGI (reference sequence). DNA of the CDR3: TGTGCCAGCAGCCACTACAGGGGCCGGGGGAATTCACCCCTCCACTTT. It translates to CASSHYRGRGNSPLHF.

The chain couples TRBV10-3 to TRBJ2-2; D ambiguous. This CDR3 spans 14 amino acids. Germline CDR1 reads ENHRY; CDR2 reads SYGVKD. V shed 2 bases and J shed 5 bases, with 9 bases lying between them. The CDR3 DNA is TGTGCCATCAGTGAGCCGACGAGGACCGGGGAGCTGTTTTTT. This encodes CAISEPTRTGELFF.

CDR3 nucleotide sequence: TGTGCCAGTAGTTGGAGACGAGGACAGGAGGGCAATCAGCCCCAGCATTTT. As protein: CASSWRRGQEGNQPQHF. The chain recombines TRBV19 with TRBJ1-5; 7 bases align to TRBD1. V trimming: 5 bases; J trimming: 2 bases; junction bases outside the gene matches: 12. The CDR3 runs 17 residues. Germline CDR1 LNHDA, CDR2 SQIVND (reference sequence).

V is TRBV16 and J is TRBJ2-7; D gene unclear. The CDR3 runs 14 residues. V gave up 2 bases and J gave up 6 bases, with 14 bases separating them. CDR1 is KGHSY and CDR2 is FQNENV in the germline V gene. Here the CDR3 reads CASSQISSGREQYF. In nucleotides, the CDR3 is TGTGCCAGCAGCCAAATCTCGTCAGGACGCGAGCAGTACTTC.

This chain connects TRBV19 to TRBJ2-1; a possible D gene is TRBD1 (6 bases). The V gene's germline CDR1 is LNHDA and CDR2 SQIVND (reference sequence). The CDR3 contains 16 residues. The V end was cut by 2 bases, the J end by 0 bases, with 11 bases between. This CDR3 is CASSINGQSSYNEQFF. The CDR3 DNA sequence: TGTGCCAGTAGTATAAATGGACAGAGCTCCTACAATGAGCAGTTCTTC.

The DNA for the CDR3 is TGCGCCAGCAGCTTGATGGTGACAGGGAAATTGAACACTGAAGCTTTCTTT. Protein product: CASSLMVTGKLNTEAFF. V is TRBV5-1 and J is TRBJ1-1; TRBD1 aligns across 7 bases. Germline V gene sequence: CDR1 SGHRS, CDR2 YFSETQ. J lost 0 bases, V lost 1 base, and 9 bases had no gene match. This CDR3 spans 17 amino acids.

This chain uses TRBV6-2 or TRBV6-3 with TRBJ2-6; tentatively, D is TRBD1 (6 bases). This CDR3 is 15 amino acids long. V was cut by 2 bases and J by 3 bases, with 8 bases left in between. Germline V gene lookup returns CDR1 MNHEY and CDR2 SVGEGT. The CDR3 is CASSYGGSGANVLTF. In nucleotides, the CDR3 is TGTGCCAGCAGTTACGGGGGCAGTGGGGCCAACGTCCTGACTTTC.

This clone was detected only once. The rearrangement uses TRBV6-5 and TRBJ1-5, with TRBD1 as a possible D gene (5 bases). V lost 4 bases and J 4 bases, leaving 8 bases between the germline ends. CDR1 is MNHEY, CDR2 SVGAGI, per germline. The CDR3 consists of 13 residues. The CDR3 nucleotides read TGTGCCAGCAGTTCCAGGGATAATCAGCCCCAGCATTTT. Its translation: CASSSRDNQPQHF.

This rearrangement joins TRBV20-1 to TRBJ2-5; D remains ambiguous. V was trimmed by 6 bases and J by 4 bases, leaving 9 bases between them. Germline CDR1 DFQATT, CDR2 SNEGSKA (reference sequence). The CDR3 contains 11 residues. In nucleotides, the CDR3 is TGCAGTGCCGGGCAGTCAGAGACCCAGTACTTC. Translated: CSAGQSETQYF.

The gene calls are TRBV7-6 and TRBJ2-1; 9 positions match TRBD2. CDR1 is SGHVS and CDR2 is FNYEAQ in the germline V gene. The CDR3 is 14 residues long. V shed 4 bases and J 6 bases; nucleotides not matched to a gene: 4. In DNA, the CDR3 is TGTGCCAGCAGCTCCGGGACTAGCATCAATGAGCAGTTCTTC. As protein: CASSSGTSINEQFF.

The rearrangement uses TRBV28 and TRBJ2-6; the D gene is possibly TRBD1 (5 bases). This CDR3 spans 15 amino acids. V was shortened by 4 bases and J by 4 bases, with 11 bases between the two germline ends. Germline V CDR1 and CDR2: MDHEN, SYDVKM. CDR3 loop: CASSSDIPGANVLTF. Written as DNA, the CDR3 is TGTGCCAGCAGTTCGGACATACCAGGGGCCAACGTCCTGACTTTC.

The CDR3 DNA is TGTGCCAGCAAAGGGGCAATTAGGGAGACCCAGTACTTC. It translates to CASKGAIRETQYF. The V call is TRBV28, the J call TRBJ2-5, with TRBD1 as a possible D gene (5 bases). Trimming took off 7 bases at V and 5 bases at J, with 14 bases between the two ends. The CDR3 runs to 13 residues. CDR1 and CDR2 (germline): MDHEN, SYDVKM.

The V and J genes are TRBV19 and TRBJ2-1, with D perhaps TRBD1 (6 bases). The germline V gene encodes CDR1 LNHDA and CDR2 SQIVND (reference sequence). This CDR3 has 15 amino acids. The V and J ends lost 4 bases and 4 bases respectively, with 14 bases between them. The CDR3 coding sequence is TGTGCCAGTAGTAAAGGCAGGGGTAAATACAATGAGCAGTTCTTC. Translation gives CASSKGRGKYNEQFF.

The chain joins TRBV4-1 to TRBJ1-5; D unclear. The V gene lost 0 bases and the J gene lost 7 bases, with 13 bases spanning the gap. The CDR3 is made up of 15 amino acids. Germline V gene data show CDR1 as MGHRA and CDR2 as YSYEKL. CDR3 in DNA: TGCGCCAGCAGCCAAGATAAATGGGTCGACCAGCCCCAGCATTTT. Protein: CASSQDKWVDQPQHF.

This chain uses TRBV5-4 with TRBJ2-7, with D possibly matching TRBD1 (5 bases). V shed 2 bases and J shed 0 bases, with 6 bases lying between them. The CDR3 spans 13 residues. Looked up from germline, CDR1 is SGHNT and CDR2 is YYREEE (reference sequence). CDR3 sequence: CASSLQASYEQYF. DNA for the CDR3: TGTGCCAGCAGCTTACAGGCCTCCTACGAGCAGTACTTC.

CDR3 region: CASSLGLAKNIQYF. DNA for the CDR3: TGTGCCAGCAGCTTGGGACTAGCCAAAAACATTCAGTACTTC. This rearrangement joins TRBV5-6 to TRBJ2-4; no clear D. The CDR3 is 14 amino acids. V lost 0 bases, J lost 0 bases, and 4 bases lay in between. Germline V gene data show CDR1 as SGHDT and CDR2 as YYEEEE.

The chain has TRBV6-5 and TRBJ1-3; maybe TRBD1 (6 bases). This CDR3 comprises 13 residues. Per germline, CDR1 MNHEY and CDR2 SVGAGI. Trimming took 6 bases from V and 0 from J, leaving 6 bases between them. CDR3 bases: TGTGCCAGCAGGACAGGCTCTGGAAACACCATATATTTT. Encoded protein: CASRTGSGNTIYF.

V gene TRBV5-4 combines with J gene TRBJ2-3, with TRBD2 matching over 10 bases. The V gene end was trimmed by 2 bases and the J gene end by 6 bases; junction bases not matched to a gene: 3. The germline V gene has CDR1 SGHNT and CDR2 YYREEE (reference sequence). The CDR3 totals 14 residues. The CDR3 DNA follows: TGTGCCAGCAGCTTCTCGACTAGCGGGGATACGCAGTATTTT. Translation: CASSFSTSGDTQYF.